Below, 26 T cell receptor beta chains from the same sample are listed, as sequenced in a study of T cell responses to AZD1222 COVID-19 vaccine (dated by TCRdb to about 2021). Libraries were constructed by the immunoSEQ multiplex PCR assay. TCRdb holds this immuneACCESS table with in-frame rearrangements only. Some clones are missing; in checked studies, unresolved V genes explain under half, and the rest has no known cause. The table for this sample lists approximately 180,000 clones; approximately 90% of them were counted only once. The top ten constitute roughly 4.3% of the sample. The time point label, as the study defines it: about 28 days (+/-7) after the second vaccine dose. The treatment or condition tag for this specimen amounts to: meningococcal conjugate vaccine given as trial control. Sample: peripheral blood, taken 28 days after the second dose of the MenACWY control vaccine. These receptors were collected from an adult who received the MenACWY meningococcal vaccine as a control.

A few counts support this clone. The chain uses TRBV7-2 and TRBJ2-3; D ambiguous. V gave up 3 bases and J gave up 2 bases, with 12 bases separating them. CDR1 and CDR2 (germline): SGHTA, FQGNSA. There are 15 residues in the CDR3. The CDR3, as DNA: TGTGCCAGCAGCTTCGACCGGAAGAACACAGATACGCAGTATTTT. It is translated as CASSFDRKNTDTQYF.

The chain links TRBV5-1 to TRBJ1-2; 10 bases align to TRBD1. Germline-derived CDR1 and CDR2 are SGHRS and YFSETQ. The CDR3 is 15 residues long. V shed 4 bases, J shed 6 bases, and the junction held 9 bases outside the gene matches. The CDR3, as DNA: TGCGCCAGCAGCGGACGGGGGACAGGGGTAAATGGCTACACCTTC. It codes for CASSGRGTGVNGYTF. The complete variable domain, with remaining parts taken from reference TRBV5-1 and TRBJ1-2, reads KAGVTQTPRYLIKTRGQQVTLSCSPISGHRSVSWYQQTPGQGLQFLFEYFSETQRNKGNFPGRFSGRQFSNSRSEMNVSTLELGDSALYLCASSGRGTGVNGYTFGSGTRLTVV.

The rearrangement links TRBV6-5 to TRBJ1-3; perhaps TRBD1 as D (6 bases). The CDR3 sequence is 16 residues long. The ends were cut back, 0 bases at V and 4 bases at J, with 13 bases in the middle. CDR1 and CDR2 from the germline V gene are MNHEY and SVGAGI. In DNA form, the CDR3 reads TGTGCCAGCAGTTACTCCTGGACAGCCGCGGGAAACACCATATATTTT. It specifies CASSYSWTAAGNTIYF.

The V call is TRBV10-2, the J call TRBJ1-1; a weak D match, TRBD1 (5 bases). CDR3 size: 13 residues. V lost 4 bases to trimming and J lost 5 bases, with 11 bases between them. Germline V CDR1 and CDR2: WSHSY, SAAADI. The CDR3 sequence is CASSAGRGTEAFF. In DNA form, the CDR3 reads TGCGCCAGCAGTGCGGGTCGGGGGACTGAAGCTTTCTTT.

This chain connects TRBV7-8 to TRBJ1-2; TRBD1 is a possible D gene (5 bases). Germline CDR1 SGHVS, CDR2 FQNEAQ. CDR3 length: 12 residues. V was clipped by 3 bases and J by 7 bases, with 9 bases between them. As DNA, the CDR3 is TGTGCCAGCAGCTTGGTCGGGGGTGGCTACACCTTC. Translating gives CASSLVGGGYTF.

The V and J genes are TRBV7-9 and TRBJ2-7, with 8 bases matching TRBD1. With V trimmed by 5 bases and J by 3 bases, 9 bases remained unmatched. The CDR3 extends over 15 amino acids. CDR1 and CDR2 (germline): SEHNR, FQNEAQ (reference sequence). Here the CDR3 reads CASSPLQGGGYEQYF. CDR3 nucleotide sequence: TGTGCCAGCAGCCCGCTACAGGGGGGAGGCTACGAGCAGTACTTC.

V is TRBV10-3 and J is TRBJ1-1; D is ambiguous. Trimming took off 3 bases at V and 1 base at J, with 15 bases between the two ends. Germline V lookup: CDR1 ENHRY, CDR2 SYGVKD. The CDR3 runs to 16 residues. The CDR3 loop is CAISEGKTRRNTEAFF. DNA for the CDR3: TGTGCCATCAGTGAAGGGAAGACGAGACGGAACACTGAAGCTTTCTTT.

This clone was observed a single time. V and J are TRBV11-1 and TRBJ2-5, with D unresolved. V was trimmed by 0 bases and J by 6 bases, leaving 11 bases between them. The CDR3 has 14 residues. Germline V gene data show CDR1 as SGHAT and CDR2 as FQDESV (reference sequence). In DNA, the CDR3 is TGTGCCAGCAGCTTAGCCGACCCCGCGCAGACCCAGTACTTC. It translates to CASSLADPAQTQYF. The full variable domain, rest sourced from reference TRBV11-1 and TRBJ2-5, is EAEVAQSPRYKITEKSQAVAFWCDPISGHATLYWYRQILGQGPELLVQFQDESVVDDSQLPKDRFSAERLKGVDSTLKIQPAELGDSAMYLCASSLADPAQTQYFGPGTRLLVL.

The chain employs TRBV6-6 and TRBJ1-6; D is ambiguous. CDR3 size: 17 residues. Per the germline V gene, CDR1 is MNHNY and CDR2 is SVGAGI (reference sequence). Trimming removed 5 bases at V and 0 bases at J, with 14 bases between. The DNA for the CDR3 is TGTGCCAGCAGTCGGGATCGGGCCTTCTCCTATAATTCACCCCTCCACTTT. Its translation: CASSRDRAFSYNSPLHF.

The chain uses TRBV27 and TRBJ2-7, with TRBD1 matching over 8 bases. The V gene end was trimmed by 3 bases and the J gene end by 1 base; junction bases not matched to a gene: 5. The CDR3 spans 15 residues. Germline V gene sequence: CDR1 MNHEY, CDR2 SMNVEV (reference sequence). The CDR3 DNA follows: TGTGCCAGCAGTTTGGCCAGGGGGCAATCCTACGAGCAGTACTTC. Translation gives CASSLARGQSYEQYF.

The genes are TRBV9 and TRBJ2-7, with a possible D match to TRBD1 (6 bases). CDR1 is SGDLS and CDR2 is YYNGEE in the germline V gene. Trimming took off 3 bases at V and 4 bases at J, with 14 bases between the two ends. The length of the CDR3 is 14 residues. CDR3 in DNA: TGTGCCAGCAGCGCCCGGGACACAAGGTACGAGCAGTACTTC. Protein: CASSARDTRYEQYF. The full variable domain, completed using reference TRBV9 and TRBJ2-7, is DSGVTQTPKHLITATGQRVTLRCSPRSGDLSVYWYQQSLDQGLQFLIQYYNGEERAKGNILERFSAQQFPDLHSELNLSSLELGDSALYFCASSARDTRYEQYFGPGTRLTVT.

The V call is TRBV5-1, the J call TRBJ2-1; the match to TRBD2 covers 10 bases. The CDR3 totals 16 residues. V shed 5 bases, J shed 7 bases, and the junction held 12 bases outside the gene matches. CDR1 is SGHRS, CDR2 YFSETQ, per germline. The CDR3 nucleotides are TGCGCCAGCAGACCCCTCCTAGCGGGAGTTAAGAATGAGCAGTTCTTC. Its translation: CASRPLLAGVKNEQFF.

This clone appeared a single time. The chain combines TRBV28 with TRBJ2-7; 7 bases fit TRBD2. The CDR3 runs 14 residues. Germline values: CDR1 MDHEN, CDR2 SYDVKM. The V segment lost 2 bases and the J segment 1 base; nucleotides outside the gene matches: 2. CDR3: CASSLRGESYEQYF. The CDR3 region has the DNA TGTGCCAGCAGTTTACGGGGGGAATCCTACGAGCAGTACTTC.

The genes are TRBV14 and TRBJ2-5, with D perhaps TRBD1 or TRBD2 (5 bases each). V lost 4 bases and J lost 5, with 17 bases in between. The CDR3 spans 15 residues. CDR1 is SGHDN, CDR2 FVKESK, per germline. CDR3 sequence (DNA): TGTGCCAGCAGCCCGGGACGGATTCTGGAGGAGACCCAGTACTTC. Encoded protein: CASSPGRILEETQYF.

The rearrangement joins TRBV24-1 to TRBJ2-2; D is ambiguous. Trimming left V 9 bases short and J 4 bases short, with 17 bases between. Germline assignment: CDR1 KGHDR and CDR2 SFDVKD. The CDR3 sequence is 15 residues long. In DNA form, the CDR3 reads TGTGCCACCGCGACCGCACAGAGCCCCACCGGGGAGCTGTTTTTT. It translates to CATATAQSPTGELFF.

This chain joins TRBV29-1 and TRBJ1-1, with 7 bases that match TRBD1. Germline CDR1 is SQVTM and CDR2 is ANQGSEA. The CDR3 totals 13 residues. Trimming at V came to 7 bases and at J to 5 bases, leaving 10 bases not matched to a gene. CDR3: CSESETGWTEAFF. The CDR3 DNA sequence: TGCAGCGAATCTGAGACAGGGTGGACTGAAGCTTTCTTT.

V usage is TRBV6-2 or TRBV6-3 and J usage is TRBJ1-4, with a tentative D call TRBD1 (6 bases). Germline CDR1 and CDR2: MNHEY and SVGEGT. The CDR3 has 15 residues. V was trimmed by 4 bases and J by 3 bases, leaving 12 bases between them. CDR3 bases: TGTGCCAGCAGTTTACAGGGCCGGTCTAATGAAAAACTGTTTTTT. Its protein is CASSLQGRSNEKLFF.

The rearrangement uses TRBV24-1 and TRBJ2-1; 11 bases map to TRBD2. The germline gives CDR1 KGHDR, CDR2 SFDVKD. The CDR3 is made up of 16 amino acids. J gave up 5 bases and V 4 bases, and 6 bases lay outside the gene matches. In DNA, the CDR3 is TGTGCCACCAGTGAAGCCGGGACTAGCGGTCACAATGAGCAGTTCTTC. It yields the protein CATSEAGTSGHNEQFF.

CDR3 nucleotides: TGTGCCAGCAGCGGAACCGGGACAGGGAGGTTAGGCTACACCTTC. This gives the protein CASSGTGTGRLGYTF. The chain combines TRBV5-5 with TRBJ1-2, with TRBD1 matching over 9 bases. The trim removed 4 bases at V and 8 bases at J, leaving 12 bases unmatched. Germline V gives CDR1 SGHKS, CDR2 YYEKEE (reference sequence). The CDR3 runs 15 residues.

This chain connects TRBV28 to TRBJ2-1; tentative D call: TRBD2 (5 bases). Germline V lookup: CDR1 MDHEN, CDR2 SYDVKM. CDR3 length: 18 amino acids. With 4 bases removed from V and 4 bases from J, the gap between germline ends came to 23 bases. In DNA, the CDR3 is TGTGCCAGCAGTTCCTCCCCTCTGAAAGCGGCCCAGTACAATGAGCAGTTCTTC. Amino acid sequence: CASSSSPLKAAQYNEQFF.

V usage is TRBV15 and J usage is TRBJ1-5, with TRBD1 as a possible D gene (5 bases). Per germline, CDR1 LNHNV and CDR2 YYDKDF (reference sequence). Trimming removed 6 bases from V and 5 bases from J, with 8 bases in between. This CDR3 has 12 amino acids. The CDR3 loop reads CATRMGDQPQHF. In DNA, the CDR3 is TGTGCCACCAGGATGGGGGATCAGCCCCAGCATTTT.

This clone was seen just once. The chain employs TRBV3-1 (or the pseudogene TRBV3-2) and TRBJ2-2; D gene uncertain. V lost 3 bases to trimming and J lost 3 bases, with 8 bases between them. From germline, CDR1 is LGHDT and CDR2 YNNKEL (reference sequence). The CDR3 is 14 residues long. The chain's CDR3 is CASSQTGDTGELFF. For the CDR3, the DNA is TGTGCCAGCAGCCAGACCGGAGACACCGGGGAGCTGTTTTTT.

The V and J genes are TRBV28 and TRBJ1-6; D perhaps matches TRBD1 (5 bases). V was cut by 5 bases and J by 7 bases, with 15 bases left in between. The CDR3 has 15 residues. Germline CDR1 reads MDHEN; CDR2 reads SYDVKM. CDR3 loop: CASSTEGYGNSPLHF. CDR3 DNA sequence: TGTGCCAGCAGTACCGAGGGGTATGGGAATTCACCCCTCCACTTT.

The chain recombines TRBV5-1 with TRBJ1-2; D not resolved. The V gene's germline CDR1 is SGHRS and CDR2 YFSETQ. The V end lost 0 bases, the J end lost 1 base, and 7 bases lay between the germline ends. The CDR3 length is 14 residues. The CDR3 DNA reads TGCGCCAGCAGCTTGGCCTTGGGTAACTATGGCTACACCTTC. This codes for CASSLALGNYGYTF.

The chain has TRBV3-1 (or the pseudogene TRBV3-2) and TRBJ1-6; D gene ambiguous. CDR1 is LGHDT, CDR2 YNNKEL, per germline (reference sequence). The CDR3 length is 12 residues. Trimming stripped 4 bases from V and 7 bases from J, with 5 bases between. CDR3 amino acids: CASSPYNSPLHF. In nucleotides, the CDR3 is TGTGCCAGCAGCCCTTACAATTCACCCCTCCACTTT.

The rearrangement links TRBV3-1 (or the pseudogene TRBV3-2) to TRBJ2-1; possibly TRBD2 for D (6 bases). Trimming removed 1 base at V and 10 bases at J, with 17 bases between. This CDR3 is built from 15 residues. The germline V gene encodes CDR1 LGHDT and CDR2 YNNKEL (reference sequence). The CDR3 sequence: CASSQGLGGSREQFF. The CDR3 DNA is TGTGCCAGCAGCCAAGGACTAGGTGGTTCGAGGGAGCAGTTCTTC.